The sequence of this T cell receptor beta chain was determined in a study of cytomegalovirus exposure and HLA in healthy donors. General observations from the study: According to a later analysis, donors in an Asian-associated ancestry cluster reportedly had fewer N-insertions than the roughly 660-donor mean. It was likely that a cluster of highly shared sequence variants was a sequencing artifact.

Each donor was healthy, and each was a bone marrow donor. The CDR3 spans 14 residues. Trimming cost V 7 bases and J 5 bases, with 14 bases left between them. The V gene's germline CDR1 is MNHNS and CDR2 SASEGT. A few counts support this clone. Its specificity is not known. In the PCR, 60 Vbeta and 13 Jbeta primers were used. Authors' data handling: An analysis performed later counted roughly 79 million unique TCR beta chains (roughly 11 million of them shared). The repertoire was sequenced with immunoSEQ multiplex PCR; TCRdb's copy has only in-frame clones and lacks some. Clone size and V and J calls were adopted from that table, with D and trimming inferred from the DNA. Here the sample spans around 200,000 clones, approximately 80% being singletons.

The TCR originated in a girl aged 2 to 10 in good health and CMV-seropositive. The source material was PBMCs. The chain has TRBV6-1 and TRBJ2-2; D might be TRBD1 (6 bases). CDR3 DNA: TGTGCCAGCACCCAAGGGGGACGGACCGGGGAGCTGTTTTTT. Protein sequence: CASTQGGRTGELFF.